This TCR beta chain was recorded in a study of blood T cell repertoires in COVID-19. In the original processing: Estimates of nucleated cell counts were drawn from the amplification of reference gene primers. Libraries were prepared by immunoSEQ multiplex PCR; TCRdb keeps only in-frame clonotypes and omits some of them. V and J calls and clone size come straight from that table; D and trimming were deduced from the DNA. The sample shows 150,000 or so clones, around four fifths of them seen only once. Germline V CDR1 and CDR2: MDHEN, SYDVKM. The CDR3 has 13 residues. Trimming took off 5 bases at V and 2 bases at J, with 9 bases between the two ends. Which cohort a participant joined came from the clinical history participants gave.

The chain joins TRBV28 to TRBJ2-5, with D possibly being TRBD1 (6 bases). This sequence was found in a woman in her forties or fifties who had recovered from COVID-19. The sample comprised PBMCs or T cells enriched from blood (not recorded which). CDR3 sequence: CASSPGTQETQYF. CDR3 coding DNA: TGTGCCAGCAGTCCTGGGACACAAGAGACCCAGTACTTC.